This T cell receptor (beta chain) emerged from a study of T cell responses to AZD1222 COVID-19 vaccine. Findings of the study overall: Sampling that yielded the repertoires occurred only after the peak T cell response. Only a handful of AZD1222 recipients, several in all, had baseline seropositivity. Reportedly, nearly half of unique spike TCRs recognized epitopes outside B.1.351/B.1.1.7 mutations. Donors in the cohort were predominantly white British and more often female, and clonal diversity was possibly underestimated.

Comment on this clone: Its antigen is undetermined.

Sequencing used immunoSEQ multiplex PCR; TCRdb keeps in-frame clones, though not all of them. The data hold over 100,000 clones, with 70% to 90% observed a single time. CDR1 is SGHRS, CDR2 YFSETQ, per germline. V shed 3 bases and J 5 bases; nucleotides not matched to a gene: 2. This CDR3 is 14 amino acids long. The rearrangement uses TRBV5-1 and TRBJ2-1, with 10 bases lining up with TRBD2. Sequences were derived from peripheral blood, sampled 28 days after the second AZD1222 dose. This TCR was recovered from an adult who received the AZD1222 COVID-19 vaccine. The CDR3 coding sequence is TGCGCCAGCAGCTGGGGGACTAGCGACAATGAGCAGTTCTTC. Encoded protein: CASSWGTSDNEQFF.